This TCR beta chain was observed in a study of breast tumors, draining lymph nodes, adjacent tissues. TCRdb reanalysed the multiplex PCR reads using MiXCR and keeps one entry per CDR3 protein. The table includes 150,000 to 250,000 distinct CDR3 sequences, about 32% detected once. Axillary draining lymph nodes of breast cancer patients supplied the node samples. With regard to this clonotype: What it binds is not known. Germline is not matched at one junction end, which may reflect a read error.

General observations from the study: Tumor T cell lymph node origin was a supported hypothesis, not proven. Data fit most tumor T cells coming from lymph node, expanding in tumor. Tumor TCR diversity was below lymph nodes but above nontumor tissue. Compared with basal-like, luminal-like tumors shared significantly more repertoire with nontumor tissue.

Germline V CDR1 and CDR2: SGHVS, FQNEAQ. The CDR3 runs 15 residues. This sequence originates from a female donor with breast cancer. Some clones in this sample may be carry-over from other donors' samples. This rearrangement joins TRBV7-8 to TRBJ2-1; 10 nucleotides match TRBD2. Material for sequencing was axillary lymph node tissue. CDR3 in DNA: TGTGTCAGCAGCCCCACTAGCGGGGCTTTCAATGAGCAGTTCTTC. It yields the protein CVSSPTSGAFNEQFF.